The T cell receptor beta chain under discussion was sequenced for a study of type 1 and type 2 diabetes patients. Background on the study: From PBMCs, CD4+ and CD8+ T cells were isolated by magnetic microbeads. Study findings and constraints: Age and gender were not matched between study groups.

As concerns this clonotype: Its matching antigen is unknown.

After removal of 3 bases from V and 5 bases from J, the junction contained 7 bases not matched to a gene. CDR1 and CDR2 (germline): DFQATT, SNEGSKA (reference sequence). CDR3 length equals 14 residues. Amplification started from genomic DNA. A primer set of 30 forward and 13 reverse primers amplified the CDR3. TCRdb re-analysed the multiplex PCR reads in MiXCR, keeping a single row per CDR3 protein. In the table there are more than 250,000 distinct CDR3 sequences, around 47% of which are singletons. This TCR was sampled from a man between 18 and 35 years old with type 2 diabetes. The V call is TRBV20-1, the J call TRBJ1-1; 9 bases align to TRBD1. Sample: peripheral blood mononuclear cells (PBMCs). CDR3 sequence: CSASWDRERTEAFF. The CDR3 DNA follows: TGCAGTGCTAGCTGGGACAGGGAGAGAACTGAAGCTTTCTTT.